This T cell receptor (beta chain) was found in a study of CD8 T cells in ankylosing spondylitis. Regarding the study as a whole: Matched ankylosing spondylitis synovial fluid reportedly showed significant enrichment of disease-linked clones. Earlier reports found some motif variants in synovial fluid and blood in reactive arthritis. Ankylosing spondylitis blood appeared to carry a characteristic TCR beta motif of fewer than 10 highly homologous variants. Relatively scarce in peripheral blood, disease-linked clones were CD8+.

With regard to this clonotype: Its cognate antigen is unknown.

From the 5' RACE reads, TCRdb called clonotypes with MiXCR, one entry per CDR3 protein. The table has around 150,000 distinct CDR3 sequences, approximately 20% seen once. Trimming removed 4 bases at V and 2 bases at J, with 15 bases between. The CDR3 runs 16 residues. Looked up from germline, CDR1 is SGHRS and CDR2 is YFSETQ. The chain uses TRBV5-1 and TRBJ1-4, with a weak D call TRBD1 (5 bases). This TCR was recovered from a male donor with ankylosing spondylitis or in good health (not recorded which). The specimen was blood, either unsorted or a sorted T cell fraction (not recorded which). The CDR3 here is CASSPGVWGTNEKLFF. DNA for the CDR3: TGCGCCAGCAGCCCGGGGGTATGGGGGACTAATGAAAAACTGTTTTTT.